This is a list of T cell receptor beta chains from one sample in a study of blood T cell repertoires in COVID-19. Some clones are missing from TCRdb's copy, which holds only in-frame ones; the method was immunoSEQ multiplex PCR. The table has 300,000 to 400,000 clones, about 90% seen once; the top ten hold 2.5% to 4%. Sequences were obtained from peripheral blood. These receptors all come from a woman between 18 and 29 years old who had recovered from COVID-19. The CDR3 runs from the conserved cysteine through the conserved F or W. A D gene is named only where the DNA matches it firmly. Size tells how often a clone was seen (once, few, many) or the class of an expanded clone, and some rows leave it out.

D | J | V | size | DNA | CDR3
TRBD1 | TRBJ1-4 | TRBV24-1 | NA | TGTGCCACCAGTGAACAGACAGGGTCCGGGGAAAAACTGTTTTTT | CATSEQTGSGEKLFF
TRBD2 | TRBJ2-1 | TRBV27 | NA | TGTGCCAGCAGTTTATGGTCGCTAGCGGACAACAATGAGCAGTTCTTC | CASSLWSLADNNEQFF
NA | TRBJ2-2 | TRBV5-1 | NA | TGCGCCAGCTCAGAATACACCGGGGAGCTGTTTTTT | CASSEYTGELFF
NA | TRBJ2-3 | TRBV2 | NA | TGTGCCAGCAGTGATTACACCACAGATACGCAGTATTTT | CASSDYTTDTQYF
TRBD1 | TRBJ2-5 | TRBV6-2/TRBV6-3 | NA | TGTGCCAGCAGTCGCCCCGGGACAGGGCGGGGGACCCAGTACTTC | CASSRPGTGRGTQYF
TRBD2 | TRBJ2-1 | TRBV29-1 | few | TGCAGCGTTGCTCCATTGACCGGGGATATGATAACTAGCGGGAAGTACAATGAGCAGTTCTTC | CSVAPLTGDMITSGKYNEQFF
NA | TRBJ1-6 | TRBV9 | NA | TGTGCCAGCAGCGTCGTGGAGATGGGTTCACCCCTCCACTTT | CASSVVEMGSPLHF
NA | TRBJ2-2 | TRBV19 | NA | TGTGCCAGTAGTATAAGAGGGAGTTTTATTACCGGGGAGCTGTTTTTT | CASSIRGSFITGELFF
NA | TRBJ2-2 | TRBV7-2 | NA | TGTGCCAGCAGCCCTCGGGACTTCCGGTCCGGGGAGCTGTTTTTT | CASSPRDFRSGELFF
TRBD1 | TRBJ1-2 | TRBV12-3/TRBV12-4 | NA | TGTGCCAGCAGTACAACAGGGGTGGATGGCTACACCTTC | CASSTTGVDGYTF
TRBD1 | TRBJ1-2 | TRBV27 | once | TGTGCCAGCAGTTTTTCCGGGGACAGGGGATATGGCTACACCTTC | CASSFSGDRGYGYTF
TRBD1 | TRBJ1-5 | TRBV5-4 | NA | TGTGCCAGCAGCTTGTGGGGCACAGGGGCCCATAGCAATCAGCCCCAGCATTTT | CASSLWGTGAHSNQPQHF
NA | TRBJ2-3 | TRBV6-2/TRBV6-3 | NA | TGTGCCAGCAGTTCCCAGTATACGCAGTATTTT | CASSSQYTQYF
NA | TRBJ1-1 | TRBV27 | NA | TGTGCCAGCAGGGGGGGGCAGTCGAACACTGAAGCTTTCTTT | CASRGGQSNTEAFF
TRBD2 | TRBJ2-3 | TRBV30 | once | TGTGCCTGGTCCAGGACTAGCGGGAGTCATACGCAGTATTTT | CAWSRTSGSHTQYF
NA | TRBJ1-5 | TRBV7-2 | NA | TGTGCCAGCAGCTTAGCGGTGGCCAGGGGCCAGCCCCAGCATTTT | CASSLAVARGQPQHF
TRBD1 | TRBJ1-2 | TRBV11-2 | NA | TGTGCCAGCAGCTACGGACAGGGATACTCCTATGGCTACACCTTC | CASSYGQGYSYGYTF
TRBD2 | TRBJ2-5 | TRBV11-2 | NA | TGTGCCAGCAGCTTAAGCTTCGGGGGGGGGAAGACCCAGTACTTC | CASSLSFGGGKTQYF
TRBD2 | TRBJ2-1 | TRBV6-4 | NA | TGTGCCAGCAGTGACTCGATTCAAGCGGGAACCTACAATGAGCAGTTCTTC | CASSDSIQAGTYNEQFF
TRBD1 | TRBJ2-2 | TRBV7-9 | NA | TGTGCCGGGACAGTAGTACAGAACACCGGGGAGCTGTTTTTT | CAGTVVQNTGELFF
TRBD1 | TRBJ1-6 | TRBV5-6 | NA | TGTGCCAGCAGCTTAGGGGGCCTTAGGTGGTCACCCCTCCACTTT | CASSLGGLRWSPLHF
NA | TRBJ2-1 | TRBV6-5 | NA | TGTGCCAGCAAACGAACTAGTGATGTGGTCCATGAGCAGTTCTTC | CASKRTSDVVHEQFF
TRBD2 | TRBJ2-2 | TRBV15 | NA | TGTGCCACCTTAGCGGGAGAGGCCGGGGAGCTGTTTTTT | CATLAGEAGELFF
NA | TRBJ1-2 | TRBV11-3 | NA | TGTGCCAGCAGCTTAGGGTATGCCTTAGATGGCTACACCTTC | CASSLGYALDGYTF
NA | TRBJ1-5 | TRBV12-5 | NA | TGTGCTAGTGGTTTGGTACTTGAAGCTTACTATAGCAATCAGCCCCAGCATTTT | CASGLVLEAYYSNQPQHF
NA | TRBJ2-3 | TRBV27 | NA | TGTGCCAGCAGTCCCCGTTGGGCCAGCACAGATACGCAGTATTTT | CASSPRWASTDTQYF
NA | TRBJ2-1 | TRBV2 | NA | TGTGCCAGCAGTTTTCAGGGTCGGGAGACCGAGCAGTTCTTC | CASSFQGRETEQFF
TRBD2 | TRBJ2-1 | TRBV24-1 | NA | TGTGCCACCAGTGACCCTGGACTAGCGGGAAATGATGAGCAGTTCTTC | CATSDPGLAGNDEQFF
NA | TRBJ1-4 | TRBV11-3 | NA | TGTGCCAGCAGCCCGGGGGGGGGCTGGGGTGAAAAACTGTTTTTT | CASSPGGGWGEKLFF
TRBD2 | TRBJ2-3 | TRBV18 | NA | TGTGCCAGCTCACTCCTAGCGGGGGACACAGATACGCAGTATTTT | CASSLLAGDTDTQYF
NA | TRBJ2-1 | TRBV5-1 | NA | TGCGCCAGCAGCTCGGACGGGACCTACAATGAGCAGTTCTTC | CASSSDGTYNEQFF
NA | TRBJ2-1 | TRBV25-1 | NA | TGTGCCAGCAGGCCGCCCCGCGGCTCCTACAATGAGCAGTTCTTC | CASRPPRGSYNEQFF
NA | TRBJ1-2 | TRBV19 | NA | TGTGCCAGTAGTATACGTAGACAGGTCTATGGCTACACCTTC | CASSIRRQVYGYTF
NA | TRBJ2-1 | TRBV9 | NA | TGTGCCAGCAGCGGGCAGGGGGGCTCCTACAATGAGCAGTTCTTC | CASSGQGGSYNEQFF
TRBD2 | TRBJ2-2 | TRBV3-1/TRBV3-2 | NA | TGTGCCAGCAGCCCCCAGCGGGAGGCGCGAGTTCGGGAGCTGTTTTTT | CASSPQREARVRELFF
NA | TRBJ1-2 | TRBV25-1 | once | TGTGCCAGCAGTGAATCGGGGGAGGGCTACACCTTC | CASSESGEGYTF
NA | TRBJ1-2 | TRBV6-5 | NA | TGTGCCAGCAGTTCCCCCTTGGGCGGGCTCGGTGGCTACACCTTC | CASSSPLGGLGGYTF
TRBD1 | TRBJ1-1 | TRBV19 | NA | TGTGCCAGTAGGGACAGGGAGTTTGAAGCTTTCTTT | CASRDREFEAFF
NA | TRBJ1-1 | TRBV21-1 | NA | TGTGCCAGCATCCTTAGGACAGGGGGGAACACTGAAGCTTTCTTT | CASILRTGGNTEAFF
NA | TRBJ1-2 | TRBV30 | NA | TGTGCCTGGAGTTCGAGTGAAAACAGTTATGGCTACACCTTC | CAWSSSENSYGYTF
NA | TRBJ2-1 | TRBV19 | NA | TGTGCCAGTAGTATAGCGGCTACTAGTGGAGATGAGCAGTTCTTC | CASSIAATSGDEQFF
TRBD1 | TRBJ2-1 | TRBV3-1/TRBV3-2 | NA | TGTGCCAGCAGCCAAGATCATCCAGGGGGCTCCTACAATGAGCAGTTCTTC | CASSQDHPGGSYNEQFF
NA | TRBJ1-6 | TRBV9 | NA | TGTGCCAGCACCTTTACTGGGCAGGAGGGCTCACCCCTCCACTTT | CASTFTGQEGSPLHF
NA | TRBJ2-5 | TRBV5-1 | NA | TGCGCCAGCAGCTTGGGAGGCGGAGAGACCCAGTACTTC | CASSLGGGETQYF
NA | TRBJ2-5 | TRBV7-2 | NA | TGTGCCAGCAGCTTAATGAACACCGTTCGTGAGACCCAGTACTTC | CASSLMNTVRETQYF
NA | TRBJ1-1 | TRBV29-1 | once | TGCAGCGTTGGCAGGGGTGGCACTGAAGCTTTCTTT | CSVGRGGTEAFF
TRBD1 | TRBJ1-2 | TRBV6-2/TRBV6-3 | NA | TGTGCCAGCAGTCTAACAGGGGCCCAGGCCGATGGCTACACCTTC | CASSLTGAQADGYTF
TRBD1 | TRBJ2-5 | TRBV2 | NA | TGTGCCAGCAGGTTATTAGACAGGGCTCAAGAGACCCAGTACTTC | CASRLLDRAQETQYF
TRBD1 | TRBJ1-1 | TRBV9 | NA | TGTGCCAGCAGCGCGGGGGGGACAGGGAGGGCGGAGACTGAAGCTTTCTTT | CASSAGGTGRAETEAFF
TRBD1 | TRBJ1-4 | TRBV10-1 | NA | TGCGCCAGCAGCCCCGGGACAGTGAATGAAAAACTGTTTTTT | CASSPGTVNEKLFF
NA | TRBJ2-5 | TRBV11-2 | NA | TGTGCCAGCAGCTTGGTGAGCTCGCAAGAGACCCAGTACTTC | CASSLVSSQETQYF
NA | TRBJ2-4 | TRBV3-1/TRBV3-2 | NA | TGTGCCAGCAGCCAGCGGTTAGCCAAAAACATTCAGTACTTC | CASSQRLAKNIQYF
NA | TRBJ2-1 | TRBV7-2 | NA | TGTGCCAGCAGCTTAGCCCTAGTCCCCTACAATGAGCAGTTCTTC | CASSLALVPYNEQFF